The TCR beta chain described here comes from a study of response to subunit inactivated influenza vaccine. TCRdb reprocessed the RT-PCR reads with MiXCR, giving one entry per CDR3 protein. The sample contains over 800,000 distinct CDR3 sequences, approximately 21% of which appear only once. This clonotype was observed a handful of times. Its matching antigen is unknown. Per the germline V gene, CDR1 is SGHVS and CDR2 is FQNEAQ. CDR3 length: 12 amino acids. V trimming: 8 bases; J trimming: 7 bases; junction bases outside the gene matches: 4. Findings and limits, study-wide: T cells newly recruited by each seasonal influenza vaccination are few, the authors suggested.

Sequencing was performed on PBMCs from blood, taken approximately 5 days after vaccination. The chain uses TRBV7-8 and TRBJ2-5; 10 nucleotides align to TRBD2. This sequence was found in a man in his fifties or sixties who received an inactivated influenza vaccine. The CDR3 here is CASQRGGGTQYF. The CDR3 DNA reads as TGTGCCAGCCAGCGGGGGGGAGGGACCCAGTACTTC.